These 19 T cell receptor beta chains share one sample of origin, sequenced in a study of cytomegalovirus exposure and HLA in healthy donors. The PCR ran on 60 Vbeta and 13 Jbeta primers. Method: immunoSEQ multiplex PCR; TCRdb's copy keeps in-frame clones and lacks some. The top ten clones hold about 4% of a sample with about 160,000 clones, about 72% of them seen once. The specimen sequenced was PBMCs. The receptors shown here come from a man younger than 40 in good health and CMV-seropositive.

The chain has TRBV27 and TRBJ1-3; 8 bases map to TRBD1. The germline CDR1 and CDR2 sequences are MNHEY and SMNVEV (reference sequence). The J segment lost 2 bases and the V segment lost 2 bases, leaving 2 bases of the junction unmatched. CDR3 length equals 15 residues. CDR3 residues: CASSLDRGPGNTIYF. In DNA form, the CDR3 reads TGTGCCAGCAGTTTAGACAGGGGCCCTGGAAACACCATATATTTT.

This sequence joins TRBV19 and TRBJ1-5, with 7 bases matching TRBD1. Looked up from germline, CDR1 is LNHDA and CDR2 is SQIVND (reference sequence). CDR3 length: 15 amino acids. With V trimmed by 1 base and J by 6 bases, 6 bases remained unmatched. The chain's CDR3 is CASSIGPPGGQPQHF. The CDR3 DNA follows: TGTGCCAGTAGTATAGGACCCCCAGGGGGTCAGCCCCAGCATTTT.

The gene calls are TRBV29-1 and TRBJ2-3; no firm D call. There are 13 residues in the CDR3. Per germline, CDR1 SQVTM and CDR2 ANQGSEA. V lost 4 bases and J lost 2, with 10 bases in between. CDR3 sequence: CSVVTRLTDTQYF. CDR3 nucleotide sequence: TGCAGCGTTGTTACCAGGCTCACAGATACGCAGTATTTT.

This clone was observed once. The V call is TRBV30, the J call TRBJ2-1, with 7 bases aligning to TRBD2. CDR3 size: 13 residues. V was clipped by 5 bases and J by 9 bases; unmatched bases: 10. Germline V gene lookup returns CDR1 GTSNPN and CDR2 SVGIG (reference sequence). CDR3 in DNA: TGTGCCTGGGTGGGAGGGACCGAAGGTGAGCAGTTCTTC. Translating gives CAWVGGTEGEQFF.

The chain joins TRBV21-1 to TRBJ2-7; the table names TRBD1, a call not compared with the DNA. TRBV21-1 is assigned pseudogene status. This CDR3 spans 15 amino acids. The CDR3 loop reads CASSKEDRTGGEQYF. The CDR3 nucleotides are TGTGCCAGCAGCAAAGAAGATAGGACAGGGGGCGAGCAGTACTTC.

This chain uses TRBV13 with TRBJ1-1; D remains unclear. Germline CDR1 is PRHDT and CDR2 is FYEKMQ (reference sequence). This CDR3 comprises 14 residues. Trimming stripped 2 bases from V and 4 bases from J, with 11 bases between. CDR3 nucleotides: TGTGCCAGCAGCTTATGGGCCAGACCCACTGAAGCTTTCTTT. It codes for CASSLWARPTEAFF.

V usage is TRBV29-1 and J usage is TRBJ2-7, with 10 bases identical to TRBD1. The CDR3 is 14 residues long. Trimming cost V 3 bases and J 3 bases; bases outside gene matches: 5. Germline CDR1 is SQVTM and CDR2 is ANQGSEA. The CDR3 region has the DNA TGCAGCGTTGACCAGGGGGACAGGGGCTACGAGCAGTACTTC. Amino acids: CSVDQGDRGYEQYF.

The V gene is TRBV4-1, the J gene TRBJ1-1; D possibly corresponds to TRBD1 (5 bases). The CDR3 sequence is 16 residues long. V gave up 5 bases and J gave up 2 bases, with 18 bases separating them. Germline assignment: CDR1 MGHRA and CDR2 YSYEKL. The CDR3 spells CASSEGFRTPNTEAFF. The CDR3 region has the DNA TGCGCCAGCAGCGAAGGGTTTAGGACACCCAACACTGAAGCTTTCTTT.

The gene calls are TRBV4-1 and TRBJ2-7; the match to TRBD2 covers 8 bases. The CDR3 is made up of 15 amino acids. Per germline, CDR1 MGHRA and CDR2 YSYEKL. The V segment lost 6 bases and the J segment 5 bases; nucleotides outside the gene matches: 12. The CDR3 nucleotides are TGCGCCAGCAGGGCGATAGCGGGGCGGAGCAACGAGCAGTACTTC. As protein: CASRAIAGRSNEQYF.

This rearrangement joins TRBV5-4 to TRBJ2-1; 8 nucleotides agree with TRBD2. CDR3 length: 15 amino acids. Trimming at V came to 4 bases and at J to 9 bases, leaving 12 bases not matched to a gene. CDR1 is SGHNT, CDR2 YYREEE, per germline (reference sequence). The CDR3 region has the DNA TGTGCCAGCAGCGCCGGGACTAGGGGGGAGAGTGAGCAGTTCTTC. Translated: CASSAGTRGESEQFF.

J is TRBJ1-6 and V is TRBV7-2, with 8 bases aligning to TRBD1. The V gene's germline CDR1 is SGHTA and CDR2 FQGNSA. The V segment lost 6 bases and the J segment 9 bases; nucleotides outside the gene matches: 7. The CDR3 covers 14 residues. This chain's CDR3 is CASSYQGALSPLHF. The CDR3 nucleotides read TGTGCCAGCAGTTATCAGGGGGCCCTTTCACCCCTCCACTTT.

This sequence joins TRBV29-1 and TRBJ2-5, with D hard to call. Germline lookup yields CDR1 SQVTM and CDR2 ANQGSEA. V lost 5 bases, J lost 1 base, and 11 bases lay in between. The CDR3 runs to 13 residues. CDR3 nucleotides: TGCAGCGTTAGCCCGGTGTTCCAAGAGACCCAGTACTTC. Protein product: CSVSPVFQETQYF. The full variable domain, in which reference TRBV29-1 and TRBJ2-5 provide the parts outside the CDR3, is SAVISQKPSRDICQRGTSLTIQCQVDSQVTMMFWYRQQPGQSLTLIATANQGSEATYESGFVIDKFPISRPNLTFSTLTVSNMSPEDSSIYLCSVSPVFQETQYFGPGTRLLVL.

This clone was observed a handful of times. V usage is TRBV5-1 and J usage is TRBJ2-7; 7 nucleotides match TRBD1. V lost 3 bases, J lost 0 bases, and 6 bases stayed unmatched. Germline values: CDR1 SGHRS, CDR2 YFSETQ. The CDR3 length is 15 residues. CDR3 residues: CASSSGTALSYEQYF. The CDR3 DNA sequence: TGCGCCAGCAGCTCCGGGACAGCCCTCTCCTACGAGCAGTACTTC.

The rearrangement links TRBV6-5 to TRBJ2-2; perhaps TRBD2 as D (5 bases). The V gene's germline CDR1 is MNHEY and CDR2 SVGAGI. Trimming left V 5 bases short and J 6 bases short, with 10 bases between. The CDR3 contains 13 residues. CDR3 DNA: TGTGCCAGCAGTCAGATAGCGTCCGGGGAGCTGTTTTTT. Translating it yields CASSQIASGELFF.

This clone has more than one count but fewer than ten. The CDR3 sequence is CASSNQGDTF. In DNA, the CDR3 is TGTGCCAGCAGCAACCAGGGGGACACCTTC. The V call is TRBV7-9, the J call TRBJ1-2; 7 nucleotides line up with TRBD1. This CDR3 comprises 10 residues. Germline CDR1 reads SEHNR; CDR2 reads FQNEAQ (reference sequence). V lost 5 bases and J lost 12; bases outside the gene matches: 3.

The DNA for the CDR3 is TGTGCCAGCAGCTTAGGTGCGGGCTACGAGCAGTACTTC. It specifies CASSLGAGYEQYF. The rearrangement joins TRBV7-9 to TRBJ2-7, with D perhaps matching TRBD2 (5 bases). Germline V gene sequence: CDR1 SEHNR, CDR2 FQNEAQ (reference sequence). The CDR3 sequence is 13 residues long. V lost 1 base and J 3 bases, leaving 7 bases between the germline ends.

V gene TRBV28 combines with J gene TRBJ2-7; D possibly corresponds to TRBD1 (5 bases). Looked up from germline, CDR1 is MDHEN and CDR2 is SYDVKM. V was cut by 5 bases and J by 0 bases, with 11 bases left in between. This CDR3 has 14 amino acids. This CDR3 is CASSPDSTSYEQYF. In nucleotides, the CDR3 is TGTGCCAGCAGTCCCGACAGCACCTCCTACGAGCAGTACTTC.

This clone was seen only a few times. The V and J genes are TRBV5-4 and TRBJ2-5; 7 nucleotides align to TRBD1. V dropped 3 bases and J dropped 8; count of bases not matched to a gene: 10. This CDR3 is built from 14 residues. In germline, CDR1 is SGHNT, CDR2 YYREEE (reference sequence). The CDR3 loop is CASSSGTAAQTQYF. The CDR3 bases are TGTGCCAGCAGCTCCGGGACAGCAGCACAAACCCAGTACTTC.

This clone occurred once. The chain employs TRBV7-2 and TRBJ1-3; no firm D call. From germline, CDR1 is SGHTA and CDR2 FQGNSA. Deletions cut 5 bases from V and 0 bases from J, with 8 bases between. The CDR3 loop spans 14 amino acids. The CDR3 region is CASSLGSSGNTIYF. The CDR3 DNA sequence: TGTGCCAGCAGCCTAGGCAGCTCTGGAAACACCATATATTTT.